This T cell receptor beta chain was sequenced during a study of early T cells in non-severe SARS-CoV-2 infection. TCRdb reprocessed the 5' RACE reads with MiXCR, giving one entry per CDR3 protein. The data show about 50,000 distinct CDR3 sequences, with 9.3% seen just once and under 15% held by the top ten. This clonotype was picked up many times. This receptor was identified in an adult who was a healthcare worker with PCR-confirmed SARS-CoV-2 infection or an uninfected control (not recorded which). The specimen sequenced was whole blood.

CDR3 DNA sequence: TGCAGTGCTAGACAAGACAGGGTCAGTCTTTTCGAGCAGTACTTC. Encoded protein: CSARQDRVSLFEQYF. The J gene is TRBJ2-7, the V gene TRBV20-1; 7 bases are a match to TRBD1. Unmatched junction bases numbered 13, after V lost 2 bases and J lost 6 bases. The germline CDR1 and CDR2 sequences are DFQATT and SNEGSKA (reference sequence). The CDR3 contains 15 residues.